A single sample gave rise to the 12 T cell receptor beta chains below, sequenced in a study of memory CD8 T cells in hepatitis C reinfection. This table comes from immunoSEQ multiplex PCR, and its TCRdb copy is limited to in-frame clones, with some not included. The sample lists under 60,000 clones, about nine tenths seen once, with approximately 1% in the top ten. The sample's time point: pre-reinfection, 55 to 20 weeks before reinfection detection. Sorted cells were sequenced directly ex vivo without any in vitro expansion. The sample taken for sequencing was naive CD8+ T cells sorted from blood. The source of these receptors is a man aged 18 to 35 with hepatitis C virus infection.

CDR3 nucleotide sequence: TGCGCCAGCAGCCCCGGAGGGGGGGAGGGTCTAGAGACCCAGTACTTC. It specifies CASSPGGGEGLETQYF. The J gene is TRBJ2-5, the V gene TRBV4-1; tentative D call: TRBD2 (7 bases). This CDR3 region has 16 residues. Trimming removed 4 bases from V and 4 bases from J, with 19 bases in between. Per germline, CDR1 MGHRA and CDR2 YSYEKL.

The chain links TRBV11-2 to TRBJ2-2; 11 positions match TRBD2. CDR1 is SGHAT, CDR2 FQNNGV, per germline. J lost 4 bases, V lost 8 bases, and 9 bases had no gene match. This CDR3 spans 16 amino acids. The CDR3 here is CASPLAGGGSTGELFF. CDR3 DNA sequence: TGTGCCAGCCCTCTAGCGGGAGGAGGTAGCACCGGGGAGCTGTTTTTT.

With respect to this clone: The junction departs from the called germline gene at one end, perhaps through a read error. The same CDR3 also results from other DNA sequences found in this sample. J is TRBJ2-7 and V is TRBV9; D not certain. CDR3 size: 16 residues. Germline V gives CDR1 SGDLS, CDR2 YYNGEE. The DNA for the CDR3 is TGCGCCAGCAGCGTTAATGACGGAGTCCCCTCCTACGAGCAGTACTTC. Its translation: CASSVNDGVPSYEQYF.

This clone has just one count. This chain joins TRBV14 and TRBJ2-2; TRBD2 matches at 12 bases. There are 18 residues in the CDR3. Germline CDR1 SGHDN, CDR2 FVKESK. The trim removed 3 bases at V and 1 base at J, leaving 6 bases unmatched. CDR3 sequence (DNA): TGTGCCAGCAGCCACCGGCTAGCGGGAGGGTTGAACACCGGGGAGCTGTTTTTT. It encodes CASSHRLAGGLNTGELFF. Full variable domain (rest looked up from reference TRBV14 and TRBJ2-2): EAGVTQFPSHSVIEKGQTVTLRCDPISGHDNLYWYRRVMGKEIKFLLHFVKESKQDESGMPNNRFLAERTGGTYSTLKVQPAELEDSGVYFCASSHRLAGGLNTGELFFGEGSRLTVL.

The chain combines TRBV27 with TRBJ1-6, with 10 bases fitting TRBD1. CDR1 and CDR2 (germline): MNHEY, SMNVEV (reference sequence). After removal of 5 bases from V and 11 bases from J, the junction contained 9 bases not matched to a gene. This CDR3 is built from 15 residues. The CDR3 DNA follows: TGTGCCAGCAGTGGGGGACAGGGGCCGCTCGCACCCCTCCACTTT. This encodes CASSGGQGPLAPLHF.

The chain combines TRBV7-9 with TRBJ1-1; D unclear. The V and J ends lost 1 base and 2 bases respectively, with 17 bases between them. This CDR3 region has 17 residues. The V gene's germline CDR1 is SEHNR and CDR2 FQNEAQ (reference sequence). The CDR3 loop is CASSLGGNGGYNTEAFF. In DNA, the CDR3 is TGTGCCAGCAGCTTAGGAGGGAATGGAGGCTACAACACTGAAGCTTTCTTT. Using reference TRBV7-9 and TRBJ1-1 for the parts outside the CDR3, the full variable domain is DTGVSQNPRHKITKRGQNVTFRCDPISEHNRLYWYRQTLGQGPEFLTYFQNEAQLEKSRLLSDRFSAERPKGSFSTLEIQRTEQGDSAMYLCASSLGGNGGYNTEAFFGQGTRLTVV.

This chain links TRBV6-1 with TRBJ2-5; 9 bases line up with TRBD2. Gene TRBJ2-7 matches the end of the DNA better, so the J call may be wrong. CDR1 and CDR2 from the germline V gene are MNHNS and SASEGT. The CDR3 is 14 residues long. CDR3 in amino acids: CASSEAGGPHEQYF. CDR3 nucleotides: TGTGCCAGCAGTGAGGCGGGAGGGCCCCACGAGCAGTACTTC.

A single count supports this clone. The chain has TRBV4-3 and TRBJ2-1, with 8 bases fitting TRBD2. Germline values: CDR1 LGHNA, CDR2 YSLEER. The CDR3 sequence is 16 residues long. V was pared by 0 bases and J by 4 bases, with 5 bases of the junction left unmatched. For the CDR3, the DNA is TGCGCCAGCAGCCAAGATTTGACTAGCGAATACAATGAGCAGTTCTTC. Protein sequence: CASSQDLTSEYNEQFF.

The chain combines TRBV4-1 with TRBJ2-5; 7 bases fit TRBD1. The CDR3 is made up of 15 amino acids. J lost 5 bases, V lost 1 base, and 7 bases had no gene match. Germline V lookup: CDR1 MGHRA, CDR2 YSYEKL. The CDR3, as DNA: TGCGCCAGCAGCCAAGGACAGGGATCTATGGAGACCCAGTACTTC. It yields the protein CASSQGQGSMETQYF.

V usage is TRBV5-1 and J usage is TRBJ2-5; 11 bases agree with TRBD2. Germline V lookup: CDR1 SGHRS, CDR2 YFSETQ. Unmatched junction bases numbered 8, after V lost 1 base and J lost 3 bases. There are 17 residues in the CDR3. CDR3 DNA: TGCGCCAGCAGCTTGAGTCTAGCGGGGGGATTAAAAGAGACCCAGTACTTC. Translating it yields CASSLSLAGGLKETQYF. Full variable domain (outside the CDR3, taken from reference TRBV5-1 and TRBJ2-5): KAGVTQTPRYLIKTRGQQVTLSCSPISGHRSVSWYQQTPGQGLQFLFEYFSETQRNKGNFPGRFSGRQFSNSRSEMNVSTLELGDSALYLCASSLSLAGGLKETQYFGPGTRLLVL.

This chain links TRBV5-1 with TRBJ1-5, with D perhaps matching TRBD1 (5 bases). The CDR3 is 15 residues long. Germline lookup yields CDR1 SGHRS and CDR2 YFSETQ. Between the trimmed V and J ends, which lost 0 bases and 1 base, there was a span of 8 bases. CDR3 nucleotides: TGCGCCAGCAGCTTGGCCGGGGGAAGCAATCAGCCCCAGCATTTT. This gives the protein CASSLAGGSNQPQHF.

This rearrangement joins TRBV5-8 to TRBJ2-2; 13 positions match TRBD2. V lost 3 bases to trimming and J lost 5 bases; unmatched junction nucleotides: 4. Per germline, CDR1 SGHTS and CDR2 YDEGEE. This CDR3 contains 16 residues. CDR3: CASSSGLAGDTGELFF. The CDR3 DNA sequence: TGTGCCAGCAGCTCCGGACTAGCGGGGGATACCGGGGAGCTGTTTTTT.